This TCR beta chain originates from a study of cytomegalovirus exposure and HLA in healthy donors. Study outcomes and limitations: In the analysis, some V segments, TRBV6-2 and TRBV6-3 included, were excluded as indistinguishable. DRB1 had the most TCR associations and HLA-C the fewest, a later analysis found, with rates varying by HLA locus. The classifier reportedly diagnosed cytomegalovirus status with high sensitivity and specificity.

V lost 3 bases and J lost 5; bases outside the gene matches: 3. The CDR3 has 15 residues. Germline loops: CDR1 SGHTA, CDR2 FQGTGA. This clone was picked up a small number of times. What it recognizes is unknown. It was with 60 Vbeta and 13 Jbeta primers that the PCR ran. Libraries were prepared by immunoSEQ multiplex PCR; TCRdb keeps only in-frame clonotypes and omits some of them. The repertoire has around 170,000 clones, over 60% of them found once; the top ten carry over 1.2%. What was sequenced was PBMCs. The clonotype originates from a girl under 18 in good health and CMV-seronegative. J is TRBJ1-6 and V is TRBV7-3; 8 bases align to TRBD1. The CDR3 here is CASSFQGADNSPLHF. The CDR3 DNA reads as TGTGCCAGCAGCTTCCAGGGGGCGGATAATTCACCCCTCCACTTT.